These 30 T cell receptor beta chains came from one sample sequenced in a study of T cell repertoires in aging, cancer and after chemotherapy. The template was genomic DNA from peripheral blood, not RNA. Multiplex touch-down PCR with TRB-A/B primers amplified rearranged V-D-J TRB sequences. One entry per CDR3 protein, called by TCRdb with MiXCR from the multiplex PCR reads. The sample lists some 10,000 distinct CDR3 sequences, more than 35% seen once, with roughly 7.3% in the top ten. The sequencing sample was made of blood. The source is a human donor in good health.

By proportion, this clonotype is medium-sized. V and J are TRBV29-1 and TRBJ1-2, with no clear D. Trimming removed 3 bases from V and 4 bases from J, with 15 bases in between. The CDR3 has 14 amino acids. Germline V lookup: CDR1 SQVTM, CDR2 ANQGSEA. The CDR3 DNA follows: TGCAGCGTTGAGGACCCAGTCCGATCCTATGGCTACACCTTC. As protein: CSVEDPVRSYGYTF.

This clonotype was seen only a few times. The chain joins TRBV28 to TRBJ1-6; TRBD1 might be the D (5 bases). Germline CDR1 MDHEN, CDR2 SYDVKM. CDR3 length: 12 residues. V dropped 9 bases and J dropped 7 bases, with 10 bases sitting between them. CDR3 region: CASSGPNSPLHF. As DNA, the CDR3 is TGTGCCAGTTCGGGACCCAATTCACCCCTCCACTTT.

The chain couples TRBV5-1 to TRBJ2-5; a possible D gene is TRBD2 (6 bases). Germline CDR1 reads SGHRS; CDR2 reads YFSETQ. The CDR3 loop spans 15 amino acids. Trimming removed 0 bases at V and 5 bases at J, with 14 bases between. The CDR3 bases are TGCGCCAGCAGCTTGGCAGGACTATTATTGGAGACCCAGTACTTC. Amino acids: CASSLAGLLLETQYF.

The chain combines TRBV6-1 with TRBJ2-7; 12 bases line up with TRBD1. Germline V CDR1 and CDR2: MNHNS, SASEGT. The CDR3 consists of 19 residues. J was trimmed by 2 bases and V by 5 bases; bases with no gene match: 16. The chain's CDR3 is CASSLAWGQGAAGAYEQYF. As DNA, the CDR3 is TGTGCCAGCAGTTTAGCGTGGGGACAGGGGGCGGCCGGGGCCTACGAGCAGTACTTC.

There are a few counts of this clonotype. The rearrangement uses TRBV6-5 and TRBJ1-1; D may be TRBD1 (6 bases). The V end lost 0 bases, the J end lost 3 bases, and 11 bases lay between the germline ends. The CDR3 covers 15 residues. Germline V gene lookup returns CDR1 MNHEY and CDR2 SVGAGI. This chain's CDR3 is CASSYSNRVDTEAFF. The CDR3 DNA sequence: TGTGCCAGCAGTTACTCGAACAGGGTGGACACTGAAGCTTTCTTT.

The rearrangement joins TRBV28 to TRBJ2-7; D remains ambiguous. CDR1 and CDR2 from the germline V gene are MDHEN and SYDVKM. The length of the CDR3 is 11 residues. V lost 6 bases and J lost 1, with 4 bases in between. The CDR3 region has the DNA TGTGCCAGCAGGCAGTCCTACGAGCAGTACTTC. Amino acid sequence: CASRQSYEQYF.

The J gene is TRBJ2-3, the V gene TRBV5-6; 9 positions match TRBD2. V dropped 3 bases and J dropped 0; count of bases not matched to a gene: 8. Germline CDR1 SGHDT, CDR2 YYEEEE. This CDR3 region has 17 residues. The CDR3 DNA is TGTGCCAGCAGCTGGGCGTTAGCGGGGGCTAGCACAGATACGCAGTATTTT. As protein: CASSWALAGASTDTQYF.

There are a few counts of this clonotype. The gene calls are TRBV6-1 and TRBJ2-1; TRBD1 is a possible D gene (6 bases). The CDR3 runs 13 residues. CDR1 MNHNS and CDR2 SASEGT come from the germline V gene. The V end lost 11 bases, the J end lost 7 bases, and 18 bases lay between the germline ends. DNA for the CDR3: TGTGCCTCCAATAGGGGGTGGGAAAATGAGCAGTTCTTC. Translation gives CASNRGWENEQFF.

The genes are TRBV6-5 and TRBJ2-7; 8 bases are a match to TRBD2. Germline V gene sequence: CDR1 MNHEY, CDR2 SVGAGI. CDR3 size: 14 residues. The V and J ends lost 10 bases and 5 bases, in that order; junction bases with no gene match: 13. This CDR3 is CATREGAGADEQYF. The CDR3 coding sequence is TGTGCCACCAGAGAAGGAGCGGGAGCAGACGAGCAGTACTTC.

The rearrangement uses TRBV6-1 and TRBJ1-2; perhaps TRBD1 as D (5 bases). Germline CDR1 reads MNHNS; CDR2 reads SASEGT. CDR3 length equals 13 residues. V was clipped by 7 bases and J by 5 bases, with 14 bases between them. The CDR3 sequence: CASTQGFGYGYTF. The CDR3 nucleotides are TGTGCCAGCACTCAGGGTTTCGGGTATGGCTACACCTTC.

This clonotype was seen only a few times. The chain combines TRBV7-2 with TRBJ2-1, with D possibly being TRBD1 (6 bases). The germline V and J ends were trimmed by 5 bases and 9 bases, with 17 bases remaining between them. The CDR3 spans 14 residues. Per germline, CDR1 SGHTA and CDR2 FQGNSA. CDR3 sequence: CASSASRGHTEQFF. CDR3 nucleotide sequence: TGTGCCAGCAGCGCCTCCCGGGGACATACTGAGCAGTTCTTC.

V usage is TRBV29-1 and J usage is TRBJ2-1; no clear D gene. The V gene lost 4 bases and the J gene lost 0 bases, with 7 bases spanning the gap. The CDR3 loop spans 13 amino acids. CDR1 is SQVTM and CDR2 is ANQGSEA in the germline V gene. CDR3 amino acids: CSVVTSSYNEQFF. CDR3 nucleotides: TGCAGCGTTGTCACAAGCTCCTACAATGAGCAGTTCTTC.

The V call is TRBV6-1, the J call TRBJ2-7, with 7 bases lining up with TRBD1. Germline values: CDR1 MNHNS, CDR2 SASEGT. V shed 6 bases and J 4 bases; nucleotides not matched to a gene: 9. The CDR3 runs to 14 residues. This chain's CDR3 is CASSVTGASYEQYF. As DNA, the CDR3 is TGTGCCAGCAGCGTTACAGGGGCTAGTTACGAGCAGTACTTC.

This clonotype occurred a few times. The chain joins TRBV6-1 to TRBJ1-2; D might be TRBD1 (6 bases). This CDR3 is built from 15 residues. The V gene's germline CDR1 is MNHNS and CDR2 SASEGT. V was trimmed by 2 bases and J by 4 bases, leaving 14 bases between them. The CDR3 coding sequence is TGTGCCAGCAGTGAATGGGGACAAATCCTCTATGGCTACACCTTC. Its translation is CASSEWGQILYGYTF.

The J gene is TRBJ1-2, the V gene TRBV7-6; 12 bases fit TRBD1. Per germline, CDR1 SGHVS and CDR2 FNYEAQ. This CDR3 is built from 15 residues. V lost 4 bases to trimming and J lost 5 bases; unmatched junction nucleotides: 5. The CDR3 nucleotides are TGTGCCAGCAGCTCTATGGGACAGGGGGCGTATGGCTACACCTTC. Its protein product is CASSSMGQGAYGYTF.

As concerns this clonotype: A much larger clone differs by one base, so this may be a read error. The chain couples TRBV12-3 or TRBV12-4 to TRBJ1-2; 7 bases match TRBD1. The ends lost 4 bases at V and 4 bases at J; junction bases unmatched: 6. This CDR3 is 14 amino acids long. The CDR3 DNA reads TGTGCCAGCAGTTCTGGCCGGGACAGCTATGGCTACACCTTC. Its translation is CASSSGRDSYGYTF.

The gene calls are TRBV2 and TRBJ1-2, with D unclear. V was pared by 6 bases and J by 5 bases, with 13 bases between. CDR3 length: 13 amino acids. The germline CDR1 and CDR2 sequences are SNHLY and FYNNEI. In DNA form, the CDR3 reads TGTGCCAGCAGCGTTTCGCACGGATATGGCTACACCTTC. Protein sequence: CASSVSHGYGYTF.

The chain combines TRBV6-5 with TRBJ2-4; TRBD1 aligns across 7 bases. The V and J ends lost 7 bases and 0 bases, in that order; junction bases with no gene match: 9. Germline V gene sequence: CDR1 MNHEY, CDR2 SVGAGI. The CDR3 contains 16 residues. CDR3 bases: TGTGCCAGCACCCCGGACAGGATGCTAGCCAAAAACATTCAGTACTTC. Translating it yields CASTPDRMLAKNIQYF.

The count of this clonotype is one. The CDR3 here is CAWRGRRGEKLFF. The CDR3 coding sequence is TGTGCCTGGAGGGGCAGGAGGGGTGAAAAACTGTTTTTT. The gene calls are TRBV30 and TRBJ1-4; D might be TRBD1 (5 bases). The V gene's germline CDR1 is GTSNPN and CDR2 SVGIG (reference sequence). V lost 3 bases, J lost 7 bases, and 12 bases lay in between. The CDR3 is 13 residues long.

A note on this clonotype: It may be a read error: a sequence one base away is much more abundant. V usage is TRBV27 and J usage is TRBJ1-2; D call uncertain. Deletions cut 4 bases from V and 4 bases from J, with 19 bases between. This CDR3 has 16 amino acids. Per the germline V gene, CDR1 is MNHEY and CDR2 is SMNVEV (reference sequence). The CDR3 nucleotides read TGTGCCAGCAGTTCATTACGGTGGCGCAGCTCCTATGGCTACACCTTC. Translating gives CASSSLRWRSSYGYTF.

The chain carries TRBV19 and TRBJ2-7, with 10 bases matching TRBD2. Germline V gene lookup returns CDR1 LNHDA and CDR2 SQIVND (reference sequence). The CDR3 sequence is 14 residues long. V shed 5 bases, J shed 3 bases, and the junction held 4 bases outside the gene matches. The CDR3 DNA reads as TGTGCCAGTAGTGCTAGCGGGAGTGTCTACGAGCAGTACTTC. It specifies CASSASGSVYEQYF.

This clonotype was picked up one time. CDR3 residues: CSARGGDRMNTEAFF. DNA of the CDR3: TGCAGTGCTAGAGGAGGGGACAGGATGAACACTGAAGCTTTCTTT. The V and J genes are TRBV20-1 and TRBJ1-1, with 8 nucleotides matching TRBD1. This CDR3 is built from 15 residues. Unmatched junction bases numbered 4, after V lost 1 base and J lost 0 bases. Germline CDR1 DFQATT, CDR2 SNEGSKA (reference sequence).

The chain joins TRBV12-3 or TRBV12-4 to TRBJ1-2, with TRBD1 matching over 9 bases. There are 13 residues in the CDR3. Trimming took 5 bases from V and 6 from J; bases not matched to a gene: 4. The CDR3 spells CASSLRDRDGYTF. In DNA form, the CDR3 reads TGTGCCAGCAGTCTCCGGGACAGGGATGGCTACACCTTC.

In this sample, this clonotype turned up a few times. The J gene is TRBJ2-3, the V gene TRBV20-1, with D possibly matching TRBD2 (5 bases). CDR1 is DFQATT and CDR2 is SNEGSKA in the germline V gene (reference sequence). This CDR3 has 11 residues. The V and J ends lost 8 bases and 4 bases respectively, with 10 bases between them. CDR3 nucleotide sequence: TGCAGTTTCTATAGCGCAGATACGCAGTATTTT. Translated, it gives CSFYSADTQYF.

The rearrangement uses TRBV12-3 or TRBV12-4 and TRBJ2-7; TRBD2 matches 8 bases. J was trimmed by 1 base and V by 3 bases; bases with no gene match: 2. The CDR3 contains 14 residues. CDR3 in amino acids: CASSLRGVSYEQYF. In nucleotides, the CDR3 is TGTGCCAGCAGTTTGCGGGGGGTTTCCTACGAGCAGTACTTC.

This chain links TRBV7-9 with TRBJ2-2, with D hard to call. The germline V and J ends were trimmed by 5 bases and 8 bases, with 12 bases remaining between them. The length of the CDR3 is 13 residues. Germline loops: CDR1 SEHNR, CDR2 FQNEAQ (reference sequence). CDR3 region: CASSRTAVGELFF. CDR3 DNA sequence: TGTGCCAGCAGCCGTACGGCCGTGGGGGAGCTGTTTTTT.

V and J are TRBV29-1 and TRBJ1-1; D may be TRBD1 (5 bases). Germline CDR1 is SQVTM and CDR2 is ANQGSEA. The V gene lost 8 bases and the J gene lost 3 bases, with 13 bases spanning the gap. The CDR3 is made up of 12 amino acids. CDR3 sequence reads: CSSVMGDTEAFF. The CDR3 coding sequence is TGCAGCAGCGTTATGGGGGACACTGAAGCTTTCTTT.

The J gene is TRBJ1-6, the V gene TRBV15, with 10 positions matching TRBD1. Germline V CDR1 and CDR2: LNHNV, YYDKDF (reference sequence). The CDR3 loop spans 17 amino acids. V dropped 3 bases and J dropped 4; count of bases not matched to a gene: 6. The CDR3 sequence is CATSRTTGGSYNSPLHF. Here the CDR3 DNA reads TGTGCCACCAGCAGGACGACAGGGGGCTCGTATAATTCACCCCTCCACTTT.

The V call is TRBV20-1, the J call TRBJ2-7; 8 bases map to TRBD2. The germline V gene has CDR1 DFQATT and CDR2 SNEGSKA (reference sequence). With 1 base clipped from V and 5 bases from J, the junction kept 4 bases outside the gene matches. There are 13 residues in the CDR3. CDR3 sequence reads: CSARAAGVNEQYF. CDR3 sequence (DNA): TGCAGTGCTAGAGCAGCGGGAGTAAACGAGCAGTACTTC.

This chain links TRBV6-1 with TRBJ2-3, with 8 bases identical to TRBD2. The germline V gene encodes CDR1 MNHNS and CDR2 SASEGT. The J segment lost 2 bases and the V segment lost 6 bases, leaving 4 bases of the junction unmatched. The CDR3 has 14 residues. For the CDR3, the DNA is TGTGCCAGCAGGGAACTAGCGGTCACAGATACGCAGTATTTT. The encoded protein is CASRELAVTDTQYF.